The T cell receptor (beta chain) described here comes from a study of OX40 agonist ivuxolimab in advanced cancers. At the level of the whole study: Ivuxolimab was an agonistic, fully human IgG2 monoclonal antibody directed against OX40 (CD134), a costimulatory receptor. The purpose of peripheral TCRbeta sequencing was to test whether ivuxolimab changed TCR sequence diversity and led to clonal T-cell expansion. A male proportion of almost 85% and a mean age of 60 years, ranging from roughly 20 to 80, were recorded for the dose-escalation cohort. Intravenous ivuxolimab was administered to patients every 2 weeks at six dose levels: 0.01, 0.1, 0.3, 1.5, 3 and 10 mg/kg. Of the approximately 53 patients in dose escalation, 19 had hepatocellular carcinoma, some 15 had melanoma, 9 had renal cell carcinoma and 9 had head and neck cancer. The paper reports the monotherapy dose-escalation portion (N = 52 patients) of the phase I ivuxolimab trial. Patients were allowed to have had prior anti-PD-1, anti-PD-L1 or anti-CTLA-4 therapy, and approximately 40% of the dose-escalation patients had previously received checkpoint inhibitors. Three dose-escalation patients achieved partial responses, one with hepatocellular carcinoma and two with cutaneous melanoma.

Results the study describes overall, beyond this receptor: Antigen specificity was not determined for the clonally expanded peripheral T cells. Partial responders in the 0.1-3.0 mg/kg groups had among the lowest normalized peripheral clonal expansion, especially among CD8+ T cells. Low levels of normalized T-cell clonal expansion were also seen in some patients who did not respond. After ivuxolimab, more expanded clones were found on average in CD8+ T cells than in CD4+ T cells. At doses of 0.1 to 3.0 mg/kg, clonal expansion of both CD4+ and CD8+ blood T cells was observed from baseline to week 6.

This clone was counted between two and nine times. Its antigen target is currently unknown. No qualities accompany the bases; no much larger clone lies one base away. The cysteine opens and the phenylalanine closes a CDR3 of 15 amino acids. The retained sequence is limited to the CDR3, 45 bases, with the frame set at the first base. From a lookup of the germline V gene, CDR1 and CDR2 are MDHEN and SYDVKM. V and J lose 1 base and 5 bases, and a span of 13 bases separates them. To sequence the TCRbeta CDR3 region, genomic DNA was isolated from the sorted cells. The immunoSEQ Assay was used for sequencing of TCRbeta CDR3 regions. TCRdb took over this immuneACCESS table, retaining in-frame rearrangements with V and J assigned. Such tables are incomplete; in checked studies, under half of the missing clones stem from an unresolved V gene, and the remainder is unexplained. The sample table shows around 17,000 clones, and 80% to 90% are seen once. Of the sample, about 20% falls within the top ten clones.

Patients with autoimmune disease history or receiving systemic immunosuppression were excluded from the trial. Peripheral blood for TCR sequencing was collected from all dose cohorts at baseline, on cycle 4 day 1, and on cycle 7 day 1. Samples came from an open-label, multicenter, first-in-human phase I dose-escalation trial of ivuxolimab. Adults with locally advanced or metastatic melanoma, renal cell, hepatocellular, or head and neck squamous cell carcinoma were enrolled in the trial. Before TCR sequencing, CD4+ and CD8+ T cells were separately sorted from peripheral blood. The chain joins TRBV28 to TRBJ2-3; TRBD2 could be the D gene, as 6 bases match. Sequenced here: CD4+ or CD8+ T cells sorted from blood, sampled in a trial of the OX40 agonist ivuxolimab. The sequence was collected from an adult with an advanced solid tumor such as melanoma, head and neck, liver or kidney cancer. For the CDR3, the sequence is CASSLSSGGRDTQYF. The DNA sequence reads TGTGCCAGCAGTTTATCCAGTGGGGGGAGAGATACGCAGTATTTT. The full variable domain, with segments outside the CDR3 supplied by the reference TRBV28 and TRBJ2-3 proteins, appears as DVKVTQSSRYLVKRTGEKVFLECVQDMDHENMFWYRQDPGLGLRLIYFSYDVKMKEKGDIPEGYSVSREKKERFSLILESASTNQTSMYLCASSLSSGGRDTQYFGPGTRLTVL.